This T cell receptor (beta chain) was profiled in a study of vaccination and CD4 T cells after COVID-19. Sequencing of cultured CD4+ T cell DNA used the Oncomine TCR Beta short-read assay. Once CD4+ T cells had been cultured, genomic DNA was extracted from them. TCRdb used MiXCR to reprocess the PCR reads, holding one entry per CDR3 protein. The sample has about 7,100 distinct CDR3 sequences; 55% to 75% are singletons. The treatment was: roughly 10-day PBMC culture with coronavirus spike peptide pools or control peptides (ViraFEST assay). This clonotype was counted a few times. Antigen unknown. Germline CDR1 DFQATT, CDR2 SNEGSKA (reference sequence). The V gene end was trimmed by 0 bases and the J gene end by 10 bases; junction bases not matched to a gene: 11. The CDR3 runs 16 residues.

This TCR was recovered from a human donor who had recovered from COVID-19. The chain recombines TRBV20-1 with TRBJ1-6; 8 nucleotides line up with TRBD1. The sequenced material came from CD4+ T cells from blood, cultured in vitro. In DNA form, the CDR3 reads TGCAGTGCTAGAGATCGAGTCAGGGGGCAATGGTCACCCCTCCACTTT. It is translated as CSARDRVRGQWSPLHF.